Sequencing of this T cell receptor beta chain was carried out in a study of T-cell memory formation after mild COVID-19. This clonotype was seen more than once but under ten times. The germline V gene has CDR1 LGHNA and CDR2 YSLEER. The CDR3 runs to 16 residues. The ends were cut back, 1 base at V and 0 bases at J, with 13 bases in the middle. A single record per CDR3 protein comes from TCRdb applying MiXCR to the 5' RACE reads. The table includes 150,000 or so distinct CDR3 sequences, around 27% detected once. Sequencing used PBMCs or a T cell subset sorted from them (not recorded which). The chain recombines TRBV4-3 with TRBJ2-7, with D maybe TRBD2 (6 bases). This receptor was obtained from an adult woman who had mild COVID-19 (a few samples of this study predate the infection). Cell type and time point are not known. Here the CDR3 reads CASSQGARGSSYEQYF. The CDR3 DNA reads as TGCGCCAGCAGCCAAGGGGCGCGGGGTAGCTCCTACGAGCAGTACTTC.